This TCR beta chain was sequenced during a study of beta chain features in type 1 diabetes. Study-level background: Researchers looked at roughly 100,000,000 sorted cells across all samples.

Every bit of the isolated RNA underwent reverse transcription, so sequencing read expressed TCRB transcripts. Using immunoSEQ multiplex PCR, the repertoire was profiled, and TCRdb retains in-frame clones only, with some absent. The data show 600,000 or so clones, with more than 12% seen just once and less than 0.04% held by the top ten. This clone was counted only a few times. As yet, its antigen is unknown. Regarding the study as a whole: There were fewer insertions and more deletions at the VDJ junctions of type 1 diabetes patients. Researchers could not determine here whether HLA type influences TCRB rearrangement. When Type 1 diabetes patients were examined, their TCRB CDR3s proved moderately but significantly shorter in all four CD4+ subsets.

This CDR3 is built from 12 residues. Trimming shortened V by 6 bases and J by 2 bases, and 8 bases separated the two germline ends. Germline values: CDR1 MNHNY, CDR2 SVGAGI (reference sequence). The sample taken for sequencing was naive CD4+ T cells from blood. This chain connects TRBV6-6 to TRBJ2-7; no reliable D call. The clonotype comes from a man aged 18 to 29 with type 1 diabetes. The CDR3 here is CASRNLPYEQYF. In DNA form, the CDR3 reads TGTGCCAGCAGGAACTTGCCCTACGAGCAGTACTTC.